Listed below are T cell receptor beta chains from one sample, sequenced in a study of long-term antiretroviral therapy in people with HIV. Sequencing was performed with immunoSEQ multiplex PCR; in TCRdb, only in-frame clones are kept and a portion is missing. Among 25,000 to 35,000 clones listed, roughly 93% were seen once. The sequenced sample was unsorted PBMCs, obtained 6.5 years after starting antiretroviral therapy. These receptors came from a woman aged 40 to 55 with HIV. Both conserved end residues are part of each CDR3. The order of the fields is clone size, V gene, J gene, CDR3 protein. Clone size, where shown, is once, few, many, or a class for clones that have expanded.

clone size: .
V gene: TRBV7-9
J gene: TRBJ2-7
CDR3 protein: CASSRWDRASISYEQYF

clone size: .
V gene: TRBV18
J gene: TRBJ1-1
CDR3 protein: CASSPGSGGGHEAFF

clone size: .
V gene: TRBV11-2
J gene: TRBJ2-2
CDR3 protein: CASSLSGTSRGAGELFF

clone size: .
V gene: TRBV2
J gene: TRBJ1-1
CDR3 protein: CASSDRDRRLAFF

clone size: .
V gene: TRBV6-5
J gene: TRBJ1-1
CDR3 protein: CASSQTTGGNTEAFF

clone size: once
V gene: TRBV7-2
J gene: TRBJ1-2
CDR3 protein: CASSPTLGYTF

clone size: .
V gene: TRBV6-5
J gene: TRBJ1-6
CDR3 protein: CASSYSRTHNSPLHF

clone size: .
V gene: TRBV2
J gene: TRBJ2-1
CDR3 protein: CASSELRRFNEQFF

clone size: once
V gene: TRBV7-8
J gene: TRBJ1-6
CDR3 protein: CASSPKPQGAASFSSYNSPLHF

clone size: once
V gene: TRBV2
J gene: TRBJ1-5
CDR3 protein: CASSRGQDSNQPQHF

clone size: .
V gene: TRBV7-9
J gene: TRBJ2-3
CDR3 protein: CASSPSEFTDTQYF

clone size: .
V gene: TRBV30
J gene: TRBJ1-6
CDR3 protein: CAWSPGRVLGPGSYNSPLHF

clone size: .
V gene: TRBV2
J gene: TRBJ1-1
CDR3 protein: CASRDGGRRNTEAFF

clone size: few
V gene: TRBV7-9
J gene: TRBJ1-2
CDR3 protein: CASSSQGASQGYTF

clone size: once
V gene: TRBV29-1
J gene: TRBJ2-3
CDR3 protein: CSVEGGTTSTDTQYF

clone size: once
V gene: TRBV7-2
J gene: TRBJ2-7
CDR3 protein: CASSFQLDGTGVYEQYF

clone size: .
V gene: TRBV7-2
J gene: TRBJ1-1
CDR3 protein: CASSLRGGSVTEAFF

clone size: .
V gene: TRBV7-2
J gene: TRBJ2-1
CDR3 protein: CASSFEAGTYNEQFF

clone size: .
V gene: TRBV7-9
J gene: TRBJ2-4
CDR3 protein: CASSLSEMAKNIQYF

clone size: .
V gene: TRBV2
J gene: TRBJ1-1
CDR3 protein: CASSDGEEAFF

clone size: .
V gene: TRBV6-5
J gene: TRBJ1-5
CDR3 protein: CASSYLGQPQHF

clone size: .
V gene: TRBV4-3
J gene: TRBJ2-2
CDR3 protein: CASSQPDRGLTGELFF

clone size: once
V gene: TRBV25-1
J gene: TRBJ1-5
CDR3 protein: CASSDSSGGQPQHF

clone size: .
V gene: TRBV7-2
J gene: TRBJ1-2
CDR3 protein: CASSLALQGGSYGYTF

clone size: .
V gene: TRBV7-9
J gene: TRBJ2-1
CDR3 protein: CASSPWTGSSYNEQFF

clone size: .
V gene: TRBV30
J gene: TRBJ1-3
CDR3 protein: CAWSLSSGNTIYF

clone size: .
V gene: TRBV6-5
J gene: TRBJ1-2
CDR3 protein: CASSSLTSGYGYTF

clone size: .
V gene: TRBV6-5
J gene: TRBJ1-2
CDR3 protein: CASSYSGTANYGYTF

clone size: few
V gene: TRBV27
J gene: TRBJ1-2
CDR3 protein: CASSLAGETPYGYTF

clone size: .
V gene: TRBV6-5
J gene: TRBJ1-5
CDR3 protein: CASRRQGVSNQPQHF

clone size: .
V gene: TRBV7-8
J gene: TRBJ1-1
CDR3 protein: CASTTNTGVRNTEAFF

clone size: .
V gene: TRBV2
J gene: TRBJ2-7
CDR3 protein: CASRSKQGFSYEQYF

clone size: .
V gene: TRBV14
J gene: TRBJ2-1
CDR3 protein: CASSQEDWSYNEQFF

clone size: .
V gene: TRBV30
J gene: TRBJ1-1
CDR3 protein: CAWRGRQPEAFF

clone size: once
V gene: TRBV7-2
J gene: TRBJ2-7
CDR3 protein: CASSRQDRDEQYF

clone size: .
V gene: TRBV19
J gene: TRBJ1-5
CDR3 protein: CASKILQGIGQPQHF

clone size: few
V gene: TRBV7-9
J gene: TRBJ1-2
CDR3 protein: CASNPRTGGNGYTF

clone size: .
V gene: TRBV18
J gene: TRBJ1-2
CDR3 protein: CASSPPGDRYGYTF

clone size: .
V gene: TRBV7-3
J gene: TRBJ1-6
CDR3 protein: CASSSSAGFSSPLHF

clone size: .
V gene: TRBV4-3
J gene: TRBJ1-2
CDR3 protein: CASSQDTGTTGYTF

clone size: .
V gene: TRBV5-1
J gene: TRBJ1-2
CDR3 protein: CASSLAAEGYYGYTF

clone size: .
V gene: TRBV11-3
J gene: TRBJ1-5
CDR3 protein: CATGTGGCSNQPQHF

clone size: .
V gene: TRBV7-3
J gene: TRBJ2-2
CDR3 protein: CASSLGQGGPWAGELFF

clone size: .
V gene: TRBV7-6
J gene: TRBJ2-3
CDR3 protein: CASSSKAGTSLSADTQYF

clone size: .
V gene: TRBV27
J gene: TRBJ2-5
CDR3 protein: CASSDIGTGETQYF

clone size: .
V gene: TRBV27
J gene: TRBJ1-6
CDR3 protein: CASRTGQENSPLHF

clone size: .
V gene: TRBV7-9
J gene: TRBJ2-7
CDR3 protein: CASSGGTGSSYEQYF

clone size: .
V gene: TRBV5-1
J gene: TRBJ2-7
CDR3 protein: CASSLLSGVNGEQYF

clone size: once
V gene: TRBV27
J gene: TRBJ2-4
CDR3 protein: CASSLGLGMGSGGKNIQYF

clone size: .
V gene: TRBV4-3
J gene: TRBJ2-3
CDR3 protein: CASSQEARTSGGGKDTQYF

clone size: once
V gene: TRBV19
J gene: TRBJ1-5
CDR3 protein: CASSMMWGQGQPQHF

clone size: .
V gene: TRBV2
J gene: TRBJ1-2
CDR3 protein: CASTGANSVANYGYTF

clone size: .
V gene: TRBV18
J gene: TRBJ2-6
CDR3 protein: CASSPPGTGGAGANVLTF

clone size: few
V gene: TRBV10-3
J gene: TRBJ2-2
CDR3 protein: CAISGGDTTGELFF